A single T cell receptor (beta chain) is shown here with its context. The antigen this receptor binds is unknown. No much larger clone is present one base from it, and per-base qualities are unavailable. The data originate from a study of PD-L1 blockade in urothelial cancer (dated by TCRdb to about 2017). Study-level background: Therapy was started in about 2014 for all patients, and atezolizumab 1,200 mg was administered intravenously every 3 weeks. Blood samples were analyzed at 3 weeks after treatment start (second dose) and at 6 weeks after treatment start. Pretreatment blood TCR-seq was available for twenty-nine patients, at least one posttreatment blood collection was obtained for 25 or so patients, and tumor TCR-seq was available for 25 or so patients. Durable clinical benefit meant progression-free survival longer than 6 months, and TCR features were also tested against progression-free and overall survival. Pretreatment tumor samples, along with matched peripheral blood collected serially before and after atezolizumab treatment, underwent TCR sequencing. About 90% of the 29 patients were males with bladder-origin urothelial cancer, and about 65% of the roughly 30 reported a prior smoking history. Some ten patients reached durable clinical benefit, while some 19 patients did not. The study was an exploratory multi-omic analysis of somatic, immune and clinical correlates of response to PD-L1 blockade with atezolizumab in urothelial cancer. Blood samples yielded a median of 141,255 T cells and more than 75,000 unique TCRs, with median clonality roughly 0.084. An ECOG performance status of 0 or 1 was recorded for the patients, and 0 to 3 prior chemotherapy regimens had been received by the patients. In the same patients, whole exome sequencing and RNA sequencing of pretreatment tumors were performed in addition to TCR sequencing. What the work shows at the level of the full study, not this receptor alone: Improved progression-free and overall survival was associated with having pretreatment peripheral blood TCR clonality below the median. Because the sample size was small (n ≈ 29) and many exploratory analyses were performed, the results are intended to be hypothesis-generating. At 3 weeks after the start of treatment, tumor-associated TCR clones in peripheral blood had expanded more in patients with durable benefit (n ≈ 22, p = 0.022).

To estimate absolute template abundance from read counts, synthetic TCR analog templates were spiked into each PCR. The immunoSEQ assay used bias-controlled V and J gene primers to amplify TCRbeta CDR3 regions from genomic DNA. Rearranged TCRbeta segments were sequenced at approximately 20X coverage. The published analysis was carried out like this. Sequencing errors were corrected by clustering and CDR3s were annotated against IMGT to assign V, D and J genes. Downstream analyses used only productive TCRbeta rearrangements, leaving out any out-of-frame or stop-codon sequences. To compute clonality, Shannon entropy was normalized by the log of the number of unique productive sequences and then subtracted from one. Clones differing between time points or between blood and tumor were identified by Fisher's exact test with Benjamini-Hochberg correction at adjusted p below 0.01. Entries here come from immuneACCESS through TCRdb and include only in-frame sequences with V and J called. Some clones fail to appear in such tables; in the studies checked, an unresolved V gene covers under half of the shortfall, and the cause of the remainder is unknown. V and J calls and clone size are given by that table; D and trimming were obtained from the DNA. This sample lists 31,000 or so clones; around 89% were detected once. 7.5% to 9.5% of the sample goes to the ten largest clones.

The time point label of this sample denotes: peripheral blood 6 weeks after treatment start. A cohort of about 30 patients with locally advanced or metastatic urothelial carcinoma, treated at Memorial Sloan Kettering on a trial protocol, was included. Peripheral blood mononuclear cells were collected pretreatment and during treatment, with between 1 and 8 total time points per patient. The Qiagen DNeasy Blood extraction kit was used to purify genomic DNA from total PBMCs and from tumor samples. PBMCs were collected pretreatment and during treatment, and were isolated and stored as previously described. This clonotype was obtained from a man older than 75 with urothelial cancer. The sequences come from PBMCs, collected around atezolizumab (anti-PD-L1) treatment.

The CDR3 protein sequence reads: CSVAPGTSGGNEQFF. The DNA sequence is given as TGCAGCGTTGCCCCCGGGACTAGCGGAGGCAATGAGCAGTTCTTC. The chain links TRBV29-1 with TRBJ2-1, with 11 bases in between that match TRBD2. Its CDR3 holds 15 amino acids, cysteine through phenylalanine. Only CDR3 DNA is held: 45 bases, read in frame from base 1. Per the germline V gene, SQVTM is the CDR1 and ANQGSEA is the CDR2. V loses 4 bases at its end and J loses 6 bases; junction bases beyond the gene matches: 8.